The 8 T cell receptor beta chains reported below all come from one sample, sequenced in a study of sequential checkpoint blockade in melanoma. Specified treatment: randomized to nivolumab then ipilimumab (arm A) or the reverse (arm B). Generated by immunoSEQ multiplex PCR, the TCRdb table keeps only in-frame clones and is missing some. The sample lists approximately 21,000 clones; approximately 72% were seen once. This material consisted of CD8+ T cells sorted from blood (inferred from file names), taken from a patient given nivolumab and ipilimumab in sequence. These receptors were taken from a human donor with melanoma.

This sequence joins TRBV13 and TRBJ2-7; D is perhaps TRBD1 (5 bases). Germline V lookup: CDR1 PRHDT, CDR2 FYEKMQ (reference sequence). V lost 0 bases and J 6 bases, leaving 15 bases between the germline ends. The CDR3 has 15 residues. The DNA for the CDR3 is TGTGCCAGCAGCTTAGGGCCAGGGATTAGGGCCGAGCAGTACTTC. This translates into CASSLGPGIRAEQYF.

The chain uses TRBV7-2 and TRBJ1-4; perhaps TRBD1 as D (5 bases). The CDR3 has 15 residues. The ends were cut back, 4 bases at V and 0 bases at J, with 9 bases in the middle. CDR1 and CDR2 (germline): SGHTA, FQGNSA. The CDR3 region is CASSSDSTTNEKLFF. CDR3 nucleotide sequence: TGTGCCAGCAGCTCAGACAGCACAACTAATGAAAAACTGTTTTTT.

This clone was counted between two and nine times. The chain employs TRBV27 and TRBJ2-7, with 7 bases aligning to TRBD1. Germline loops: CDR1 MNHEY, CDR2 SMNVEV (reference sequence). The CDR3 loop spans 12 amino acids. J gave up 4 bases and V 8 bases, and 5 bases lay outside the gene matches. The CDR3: CASQQGNYEQYF. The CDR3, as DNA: TGTGCCAGCCAACAGGGGAATTACGAGCAGTACTTC.

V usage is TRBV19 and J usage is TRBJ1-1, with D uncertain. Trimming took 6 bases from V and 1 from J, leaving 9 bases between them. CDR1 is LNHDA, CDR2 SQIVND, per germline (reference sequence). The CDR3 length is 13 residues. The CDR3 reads CASSTIPNTEAFF. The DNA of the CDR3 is TGTGCCAGTAGCACAATCCCGAACACTGAAGCTTTCTTT.

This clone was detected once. The CDR3 DNA reads as TGTGCCAGCAGTTTATCAGGGAACGGCAATCAGCCCCAGCATTTT. It yields the protein CASSLSGNGNQPQHF. The J gene is TRBJ1-5, the V gene TRBV28, with D maybe TRBD1 (5 bases). The germline gives CDR1 MDHEN, CDR2 SYDVKM. The CDR3 runs to 15 residues. Trimming stripped 1 base from V and 2 bases from J, with 9 bases between. The full variable domain, its missing parts supplied by reference TRBV28 and TRBJ1-5, is DVKVTQSSRYLVKRTGEKVFLECVQDMDHENMFWYRQDPGLGLRLIYFSYDVKMKEKGDIPEGYSVSREKKERFSLILESASTNQTSMYLCASSLSGNGNQPQHFGDGTRLSIL.

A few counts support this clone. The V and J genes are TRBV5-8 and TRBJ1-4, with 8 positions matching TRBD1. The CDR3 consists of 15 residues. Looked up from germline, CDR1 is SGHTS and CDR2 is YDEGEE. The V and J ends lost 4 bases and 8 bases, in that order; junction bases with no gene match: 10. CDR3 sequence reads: CASSLTGTGAEKLFF. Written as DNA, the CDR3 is TGTGCCAGCAGCCTGACCGGGACAGGCGCCGAAAAACTGTTTTTT.

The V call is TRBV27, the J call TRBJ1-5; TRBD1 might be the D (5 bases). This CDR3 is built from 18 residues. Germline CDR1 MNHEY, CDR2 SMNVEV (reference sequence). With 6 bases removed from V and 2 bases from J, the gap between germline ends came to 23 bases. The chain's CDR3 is CASSPIAIRAPGNQPQHF. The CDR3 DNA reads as TGTGCCAGCAGCCCTATCGCCATCAGGGCGCCTGGCAATCAGCCCCAGCATTTT.

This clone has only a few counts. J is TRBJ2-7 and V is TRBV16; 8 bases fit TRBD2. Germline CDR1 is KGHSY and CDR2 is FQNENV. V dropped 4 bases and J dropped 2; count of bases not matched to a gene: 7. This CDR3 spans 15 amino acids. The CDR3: CASSRPTSGAYEQYF. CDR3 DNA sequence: TGTGCCAGCAGCCGTCCAACTAGCGGAGCCTACGAGCAGTACTTC.